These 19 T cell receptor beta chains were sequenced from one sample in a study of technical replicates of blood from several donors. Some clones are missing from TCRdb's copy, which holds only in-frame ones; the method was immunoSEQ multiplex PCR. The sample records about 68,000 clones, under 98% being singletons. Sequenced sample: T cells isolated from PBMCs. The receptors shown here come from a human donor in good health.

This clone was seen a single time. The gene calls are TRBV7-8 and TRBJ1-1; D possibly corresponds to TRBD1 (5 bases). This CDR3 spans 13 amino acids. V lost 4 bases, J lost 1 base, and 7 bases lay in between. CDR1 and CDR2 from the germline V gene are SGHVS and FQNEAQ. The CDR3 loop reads CASSSGWNTEAFF. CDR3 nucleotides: TGTGCCAGCAGCTCAGGGTGGAACACTGAAGCTTTCTTT. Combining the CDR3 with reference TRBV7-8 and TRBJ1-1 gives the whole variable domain GAGVSQSPRYKVAKRGQDVALRCDPISGHVSLFWYQQALGQGPEFLTYFQNEAQLDKSGLPSDRFFAERPEGSVSTLKIQRTQQEDSAVYLCASSSGWNTEAFFGQGTRLTVV.

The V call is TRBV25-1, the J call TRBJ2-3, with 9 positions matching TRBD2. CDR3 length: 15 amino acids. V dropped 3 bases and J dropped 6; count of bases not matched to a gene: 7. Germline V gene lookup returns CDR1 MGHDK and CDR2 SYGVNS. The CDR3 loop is CASSEFSGSLDTQYF. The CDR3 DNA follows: TGTGCCAGCAGTGAGTTTAGCGGGAGTTTGGATACGCAGTATTTT.

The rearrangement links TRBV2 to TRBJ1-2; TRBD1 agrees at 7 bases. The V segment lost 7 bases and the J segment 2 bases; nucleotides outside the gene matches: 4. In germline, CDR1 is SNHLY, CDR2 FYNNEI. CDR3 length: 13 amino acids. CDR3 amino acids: CASIGQENYGYTF. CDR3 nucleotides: TGTGCCAGCATCGGACAGGAAAACTATGGCTACACCTTC.

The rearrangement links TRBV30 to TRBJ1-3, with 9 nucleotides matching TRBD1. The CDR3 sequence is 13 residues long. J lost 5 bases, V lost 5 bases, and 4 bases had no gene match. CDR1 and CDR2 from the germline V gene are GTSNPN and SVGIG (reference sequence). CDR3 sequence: CAWGTGLRNTIYF. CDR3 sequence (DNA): TGTGCCTGGGGGACAGGGTTAAGAAACACCATATATTTT.

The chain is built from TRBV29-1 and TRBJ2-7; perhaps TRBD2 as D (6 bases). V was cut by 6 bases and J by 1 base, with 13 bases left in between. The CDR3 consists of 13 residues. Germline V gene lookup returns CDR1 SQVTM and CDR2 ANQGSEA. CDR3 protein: CSVAGTPSYEQYF. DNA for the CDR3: TGCAGCGTGGCTGGGACTCCGTCCTACGAGCAGTACTTC.

CDR3 coding DNA: TGTGCCAGCAGCTTAACTAGAGGGTTGAACACTGAAGCTTTCTTT. Encoded protein: CASSLTRGLNTEAFF. This chain links TRBV7-3 with TRBJ1-1, with no clear D. The CDR3 is 15 amino acids. CDR1 is SGHTA, CDR2 FQGTGA, per germline. V shed 0 bases and J shed 0 bases, with 8 bases lying between them. The complete variable domain, with remaining parts taken from reference TRBV7-3 and TRBJ1-1, reads GAGVSQTPSNKVTEKGKYVELRCDPISGHTALYWYRQSLGQGPEFLIYFQGTGAADDSGLPNDRFFAVRPEGSVSTLKIQRTERGDSAVYLCASSLTRGLNTEAFFGQGTRLTVV.

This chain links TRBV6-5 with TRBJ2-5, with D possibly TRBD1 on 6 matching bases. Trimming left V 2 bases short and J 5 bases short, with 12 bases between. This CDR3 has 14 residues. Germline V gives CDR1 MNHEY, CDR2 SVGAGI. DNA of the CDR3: TGTGCCAGCAGTTACGCCACAGGGACGGAGACCCAGTACTTC. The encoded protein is CASSYATGTETQYF.

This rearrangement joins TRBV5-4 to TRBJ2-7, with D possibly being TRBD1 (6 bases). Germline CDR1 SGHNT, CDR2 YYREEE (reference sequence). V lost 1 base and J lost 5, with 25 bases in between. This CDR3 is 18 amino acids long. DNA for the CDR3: TGTGCCAGCAGCTTGTTCAGGGGTCGACCCTCCTACGGGGACGAGCAGTACTTC. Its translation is CASSLFRGRPSYGDEQYF.

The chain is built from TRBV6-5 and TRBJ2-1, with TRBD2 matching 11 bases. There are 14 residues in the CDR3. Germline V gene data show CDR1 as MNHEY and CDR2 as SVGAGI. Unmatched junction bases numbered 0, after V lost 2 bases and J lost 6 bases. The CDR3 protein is CASSYGLAGNEQFF. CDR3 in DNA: TGTGCCAGCAGTTACGGACTAGCGGGCAATGAGCAGTTCTTC.

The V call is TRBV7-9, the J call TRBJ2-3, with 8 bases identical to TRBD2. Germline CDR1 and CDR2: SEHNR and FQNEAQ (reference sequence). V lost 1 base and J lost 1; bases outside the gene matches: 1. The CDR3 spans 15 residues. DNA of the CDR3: TGTGCCAGCAGCTTAGGGACTAGCCGCACAGATACGCAGTATTTT. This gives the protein CASSLGTSRTDTQYF.

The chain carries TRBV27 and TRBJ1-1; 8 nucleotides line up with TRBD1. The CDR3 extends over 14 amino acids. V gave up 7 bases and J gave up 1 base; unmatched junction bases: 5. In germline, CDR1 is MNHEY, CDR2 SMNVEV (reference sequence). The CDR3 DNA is TGTGCCAGCACAAAGACAGGGGCGAACACTGAAGCTTTCTTT. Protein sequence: CASTKTGANTEAFF.

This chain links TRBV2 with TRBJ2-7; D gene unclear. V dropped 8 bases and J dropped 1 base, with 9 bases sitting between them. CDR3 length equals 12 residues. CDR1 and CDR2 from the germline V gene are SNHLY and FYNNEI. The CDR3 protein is CASRLGSYEQYF. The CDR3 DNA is TGTGCCAGCCGGCTCGGGTCCTACGAGCAGTACTTC. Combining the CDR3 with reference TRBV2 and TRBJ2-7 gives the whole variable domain EPEVTQTPSHQVTQMGQEVILRCVPISNHLYFYWYRQILGQKVEFLVSFYNNEISEKSEIFDDQFSVERPDGSNFTLKIRSTKLEDSAMYFCASRLGSYEQYFGPGTRLTVT.

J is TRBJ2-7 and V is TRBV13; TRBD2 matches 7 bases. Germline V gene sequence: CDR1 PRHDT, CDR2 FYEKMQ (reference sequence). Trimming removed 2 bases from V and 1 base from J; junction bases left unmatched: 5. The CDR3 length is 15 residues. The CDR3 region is CASSLSGRASYEQYF. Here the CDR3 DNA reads TGTGCCAGCAGCTTAAGTGGGAGGGCATCCTACGAGCAGTACTTC.

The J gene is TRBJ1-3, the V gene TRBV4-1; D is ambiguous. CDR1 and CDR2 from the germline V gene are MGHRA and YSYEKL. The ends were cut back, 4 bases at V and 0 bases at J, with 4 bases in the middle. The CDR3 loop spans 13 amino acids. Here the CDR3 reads CASSPVSGNTIYF. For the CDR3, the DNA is TGCGCCAGCAGCCCAGTCTCTGGAAACACCATATATTTT.

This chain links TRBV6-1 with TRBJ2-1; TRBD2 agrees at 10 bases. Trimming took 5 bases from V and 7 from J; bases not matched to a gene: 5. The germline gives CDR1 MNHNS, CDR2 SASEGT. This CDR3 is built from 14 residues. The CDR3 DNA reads TGTGCCAGCAGTTGGGTTAGCGGGAGGAATGAGCAGTTCTTC. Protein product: CASSWVSGRNEQFF.

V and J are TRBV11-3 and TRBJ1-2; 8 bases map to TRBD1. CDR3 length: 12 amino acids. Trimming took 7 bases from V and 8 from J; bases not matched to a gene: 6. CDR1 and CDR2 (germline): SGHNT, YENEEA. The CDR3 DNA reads TGTGCCAGCACTGACAGGGGTTTCGGCTACACCTTC. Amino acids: CASTDRGFGYTF. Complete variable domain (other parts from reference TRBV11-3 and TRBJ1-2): EAGVVQSPRYKIIEKKQPVAFWCNPISGHNTLYWYLQNLGQGPELLIRYENEEAVDDSQLPKDRFSAERLKGVDSTLKIQPAELGDSAVYLCASTDRGFGYTFGSGTRLTVV.

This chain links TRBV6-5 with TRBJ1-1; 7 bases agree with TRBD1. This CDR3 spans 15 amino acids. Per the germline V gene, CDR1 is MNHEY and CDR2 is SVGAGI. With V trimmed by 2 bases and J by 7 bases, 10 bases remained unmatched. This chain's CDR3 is CASSYTDRAPNEAFF. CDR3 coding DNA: TGTGCCAGCAGTTACACCGACAGGGCTCCCAATGAAGCTTTCTTT.

The CDR3 loop reads CASSGQGPDTQYF. The CDR3 DNA is TGCGCCAGCTCGGGACAGGGGCCGGATACGCAGTATTTT. The chain joins TRBV5-1 to TRBJ2-3; 10 positions agree with TRBD1. Germline V CDR1 and CDR2: SGHRS, YFSETQ. J gave up 6 bases and V 7 bases, and 5 bases lay outside the gene matches. This CDR3 comprises 13 residues.

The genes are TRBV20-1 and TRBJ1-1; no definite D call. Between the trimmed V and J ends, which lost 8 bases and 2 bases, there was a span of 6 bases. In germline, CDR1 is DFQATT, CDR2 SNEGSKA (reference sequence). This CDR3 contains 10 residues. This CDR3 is CSRSNTEAFF. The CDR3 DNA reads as TGCAGTAGGAGTAACACTGAAGCTTTCTTT.